The 2 T cell receptor beta chains given below trace back to one sample, sequenced in a study of shared clonotypes between healthy human individuals. The data were produced by immunoSEQ multiplex PCR, yet TCRdb's version contains in-frame clones alone and is incomplete. The repertoire holds some 800,000 clones, with about 92% as singletons. Naivety among CD8 cells was defined by CD45RO negativity and positive CCR7 selection, thereby excluding terminally differentiated effector memory CD45RA+ cells. The source material was naive CD8+ T cells sorted from blood. These receptors were taken from a man aged 25-45 years in good health.

V and J are TRBV9 and TRBJ2-7; 9 bases line up with TRBD2. The CDR3 is made up of 15 amino acids. V was pared by 0 bases and J by 3 bases, with 4 bases of the junction left unmatched. CDR1 and CDR2 from the germline V gene are SGDLS and YYNGEE. This CDR3 is CASSVGLAGIYEQYF. The CDR3 region has the DNA TGTGCCAGCAGCGTAGGGCTAGCGGGAATCTACGAGCAGTACTTC.

The chain links TRBV13 to TRBJ2-3, with D unresolved. Between the trimmed V and J ends, which lost 2 bases and 2 bases, there was a span of 14 bases. Germline CDR1 is PRHDT and CDR2 is FYEKMQ (reference sequence). CDR3 length: 16 amino acids. DNA for the CDR3: TGTGCCAGCAGCTTAAGTTTAACGGAGTCCACAGATACGCAGTATTTT. Protein sequence: CASSLSLTESTDTQYF.